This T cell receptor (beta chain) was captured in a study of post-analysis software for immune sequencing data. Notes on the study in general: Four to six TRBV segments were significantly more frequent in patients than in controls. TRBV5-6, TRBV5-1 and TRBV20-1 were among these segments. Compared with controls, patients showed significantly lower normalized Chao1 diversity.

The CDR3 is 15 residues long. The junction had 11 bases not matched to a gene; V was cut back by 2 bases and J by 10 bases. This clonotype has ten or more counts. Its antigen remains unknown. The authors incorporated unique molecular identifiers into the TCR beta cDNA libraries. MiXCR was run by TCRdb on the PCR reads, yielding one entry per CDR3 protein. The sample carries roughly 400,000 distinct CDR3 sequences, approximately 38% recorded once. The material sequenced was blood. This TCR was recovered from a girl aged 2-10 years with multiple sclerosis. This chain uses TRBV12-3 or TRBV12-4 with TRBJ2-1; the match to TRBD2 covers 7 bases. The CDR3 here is CASSLRDSLGGEQFF. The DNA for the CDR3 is TGTGCCAGCAGTTTACGGGACTCTCTGGGAGGGGAGCAGTTCTTC.